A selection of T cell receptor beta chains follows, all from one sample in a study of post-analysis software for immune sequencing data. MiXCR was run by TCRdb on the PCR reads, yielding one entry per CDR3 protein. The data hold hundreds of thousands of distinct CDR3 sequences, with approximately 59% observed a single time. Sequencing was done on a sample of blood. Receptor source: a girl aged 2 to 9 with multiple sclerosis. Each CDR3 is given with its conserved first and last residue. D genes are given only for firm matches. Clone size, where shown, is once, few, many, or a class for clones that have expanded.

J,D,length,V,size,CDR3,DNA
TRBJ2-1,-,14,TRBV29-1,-,CSVSSASSHNEQFF,TGCAGCGTTTCGTCGGCCAGTAGCCACAATGAGCAGTTCTTC
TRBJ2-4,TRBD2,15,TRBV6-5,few,CASRIAGEPSGEQYF,TGTGCCAGCAGGATAGCGGGCGAACCCTCGGGGGAGCAGTACTTC
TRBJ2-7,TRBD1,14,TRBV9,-,CASSVQGDSYEQYF,TGTGCCAGCAGCGTACAGGGGGACTCCTACGAGCAGTACTTC
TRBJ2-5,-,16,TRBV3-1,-,CASPPDNAGVQETQYF,TGTGCCAGCCCGCCTGATAACGCGGGTGTTCAAGAGACCCAGTACTTC
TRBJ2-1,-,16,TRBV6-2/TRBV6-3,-,CASTGPLNGGRNEQFF,TGTGCCAGCACTGGCCCCTTGAACGGGGGAAGGAATGAGCAGTTCTTC
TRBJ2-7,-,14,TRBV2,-,CASSEQGSSYEQYF,TGTGCCAGCAGTGAACAAGGCAGTTCCTACGAGCAGTACTTC
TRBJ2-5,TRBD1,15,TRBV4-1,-,CASSWDRGAQETQYF,TGCGCCAGCAGCTGGGACAGGGGAGCCCAAGAGACCCAGTACTTC
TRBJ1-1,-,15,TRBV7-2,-,CASSLASALNTEAFF,TGTGCCAGCAGCTTAGCAAGTGCTTTGAACACTGAAGCTTTCTTT
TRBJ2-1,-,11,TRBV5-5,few,CASSQTSEQFF,TGTGCCAGCAGCCAGACTTCTGAGCAGTTCTTC
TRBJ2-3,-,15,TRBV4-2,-,CASSMAEYSTDTQYF,TGTGCCAGCAGTATGGCGGAGTATAGCACAGATACGCAGTATTTT
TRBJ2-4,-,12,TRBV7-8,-,CASSLEGNIQYF,TGCGCCAGCAGCTTGGAGGGAAACATTCAGTACTTC
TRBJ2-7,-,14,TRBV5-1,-,CASSLAGLKDEQYF,TGCGCCAGCAGCTTGGCTGGCCTTAAGGACGAGCAGTACTTC
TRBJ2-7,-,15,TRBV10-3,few,CAISESMGRSYEQYF,TGTGCCATCAGTGAGTCGATGGGGAGGTCCTACGAGCAGTACTTC
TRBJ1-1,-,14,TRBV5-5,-,CASSLTGGDTEAFF,TGTGCCAGCAGCTTGACAGGCGGGGACACTGAAGCTTTCTTT
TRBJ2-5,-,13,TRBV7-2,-,CASSLERLETQYF,TGTGCCAGCAGCTTAGAAAGATTAGAGACCCAGTACTTC
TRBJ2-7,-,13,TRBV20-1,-,CSAREQNYYEQYF,TGCAGTGCTAGAGAACAGAACTACTACGAGCAGTACTTC